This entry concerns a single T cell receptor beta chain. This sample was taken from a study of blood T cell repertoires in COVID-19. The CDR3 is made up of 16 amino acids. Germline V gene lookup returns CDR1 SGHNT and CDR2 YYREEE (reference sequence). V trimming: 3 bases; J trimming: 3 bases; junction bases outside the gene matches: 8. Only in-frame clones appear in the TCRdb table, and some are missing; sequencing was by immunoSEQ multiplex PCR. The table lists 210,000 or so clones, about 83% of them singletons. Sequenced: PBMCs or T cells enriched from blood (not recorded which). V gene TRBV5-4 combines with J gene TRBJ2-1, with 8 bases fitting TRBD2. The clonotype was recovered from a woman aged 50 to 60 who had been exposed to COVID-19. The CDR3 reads CASSWGRGGSYNEQFF. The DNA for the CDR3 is TGTGCCAGCAGCTGGGGCCGCGGGGGGAGCTACAATGAGCAGTTCTTC.